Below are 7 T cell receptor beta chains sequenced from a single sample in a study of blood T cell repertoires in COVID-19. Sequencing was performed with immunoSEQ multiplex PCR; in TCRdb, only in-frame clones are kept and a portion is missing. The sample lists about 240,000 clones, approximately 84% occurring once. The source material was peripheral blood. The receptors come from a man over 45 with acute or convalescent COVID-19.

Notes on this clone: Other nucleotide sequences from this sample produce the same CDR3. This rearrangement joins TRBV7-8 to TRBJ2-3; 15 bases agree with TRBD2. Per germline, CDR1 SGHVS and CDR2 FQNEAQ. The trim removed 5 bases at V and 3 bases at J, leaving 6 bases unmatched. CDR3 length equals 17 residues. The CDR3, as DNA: TGTGCCAGCAGCCCCGGGACTAGCGGGGGGTTGACAGATACGCAGTATTTT. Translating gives CASSPGTSGGLTDTQYF.

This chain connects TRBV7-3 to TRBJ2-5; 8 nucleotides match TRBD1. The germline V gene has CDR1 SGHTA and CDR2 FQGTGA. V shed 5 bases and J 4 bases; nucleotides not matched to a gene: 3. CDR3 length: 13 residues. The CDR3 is CASSRDRGETQYF. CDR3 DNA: TGTGCCAGCAGCCGAGACAGGGGAGAGACCCAGTACTTC.

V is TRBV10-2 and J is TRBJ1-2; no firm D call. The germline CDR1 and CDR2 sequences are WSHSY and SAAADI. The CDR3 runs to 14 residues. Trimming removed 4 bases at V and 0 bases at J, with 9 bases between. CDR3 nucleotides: TGCGCCAGCAGTGTCGGAGATCCTAACTATGGCTACACCTTC. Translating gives CASSVGDPNYGYTF.

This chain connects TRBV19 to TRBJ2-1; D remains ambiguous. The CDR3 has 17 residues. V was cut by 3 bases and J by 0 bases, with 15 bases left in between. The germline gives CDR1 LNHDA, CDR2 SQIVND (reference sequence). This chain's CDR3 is CASSIRETLGSYNEQFF. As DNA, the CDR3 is TGTGCCAGTAGTATCCGAGAAACGCTCGGCTCCTACAATGAGCAGTTCTTC.

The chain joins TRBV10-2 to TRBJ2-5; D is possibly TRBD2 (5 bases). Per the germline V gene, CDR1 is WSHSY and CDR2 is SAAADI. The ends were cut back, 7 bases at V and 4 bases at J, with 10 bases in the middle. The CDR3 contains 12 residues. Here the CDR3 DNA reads TGCGCCAGCACGGGAAATGGAGAGACCCAGTACTTC. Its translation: CASTGNGETQYF.

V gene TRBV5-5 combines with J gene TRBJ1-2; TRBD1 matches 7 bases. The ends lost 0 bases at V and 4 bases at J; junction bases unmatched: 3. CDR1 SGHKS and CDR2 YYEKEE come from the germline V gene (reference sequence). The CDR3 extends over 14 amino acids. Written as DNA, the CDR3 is TGTGCCAGCAGCTTGGGGGGACAGACCTATGGCTACACCTTC. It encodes CASSLGGQTYGYTF.

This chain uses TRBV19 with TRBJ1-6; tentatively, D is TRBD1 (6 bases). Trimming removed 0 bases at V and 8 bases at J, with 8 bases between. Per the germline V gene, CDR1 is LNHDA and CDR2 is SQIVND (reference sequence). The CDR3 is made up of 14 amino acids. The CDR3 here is CASSIEGADSPLHF. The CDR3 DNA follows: TGTGCCAGTAGTATAGAGGGGGCTGATTCACCCCTCCACTTT.